The 16 T cell receptor beta chains below were found in one sample sequenced in a study of blood T cell repertoires in COVID-19. Profiling relied on immunoSEQ multiplex PCR, and the TCRdb table lists in-frame clones only, not all of them. This table has roughly 200,000 clones, 86% appearing once. Sequences were obtained from PBMCs or T cells enriched from blood (not recorded which). The receptors stem from a woman aged 45-65 years in a cohort exposed to, infected with or recovered from COVID-19 (not recorded which).

This chain joins TRBV3-1 (or the pseudogene TRBV3-2) and TRBJ2-3; TRBD2 agrees at 7 bases. CDR3 length: 14 residues. In germline, CDR1 is LGHDT, CDR2 YNNKEL (reference sequence). After removal of 1 base from V and 4 bases from J, the junction contained 2 bases not matched to a gene. The CDR3 region has the DNA TGTGCCAGCAGCCAAGCAGGGAGGGCAGATACGCAGTATTTT. Translated: CASSQAGRADTQYF.

The chain links TRBV25-1 to TRBJ1-6; D unresolved. The germline V gene has CDR1 MGHDK and CDR2 SYGVNS. The CDR3 has 15 amino acids. Trimming removed 4 bases at V and 5 bases at J, with 12 bases between. CDR3 bases: TGTGCCAGCAGTGCACTAACACTTAATAATTCACCCCTCCACTTT. Amino acid sequence: CASSALTLNNSPLHF. The full variable domain, with the rest looked up from reference TRBV25-1 and TRBJ1-6, is EADIYQTPRYLVIGTGKKITLECSQTMGHDKMYWYQQDPGMELHLIHYSYGVNSTEKGDLSSESTVSRIRTEHFPLTLESARPSHTSQYLCASSALTLNNSPLHFGNGTRLTVT.

The chain uses TRBV7-2 and TRBJ2-7; TRBD2 matches 9 bases. Per germline, CDR1 SGHTA and CDR2 FQGNSA. This CDR3 has 16 residues. Germline trimming cut 1 base from V and 2 bases from J; bases unmatched to any gene: 6. The CDR3, as DNA: TGTGCCAGCAGCTTAGTGTCGGGCGGGGGGGCCTACGAGCAGTACTTC. It is translated as CASSLVSGGGAYEQYF.

V and J are TRBV15 and TRBJ2-1; 7 bases are shared with TRBD1. V dropped 3 bases and J dropped 8; count of bases not matched to a gene: 16. Germline assignment: CDR1 LNHNV and CDR2 YYDKDF (reference sequence). This CDR3 is 17 amino acids long. CDR3 region: CATSRAPGTAARDEQFF. CDR3 sequence (DNA): TGTGCCACCAGCAGGGCACCCGGGACAGCTGCCAGGGATGAGCAGTTCTTC. The full variable domain, completed using reference TRBV15 and TRBJ2-1, is DAMVIQNPRYQVTQFGKPVTLSCSQTLNHNVMYWYQQKSSQAPKLLFHYYDKDFNNEADTPDNFQSRRPNTSFCFLDIRSPGLGDTAMYLCATSRAPGTAARDEQFFGPGTRLTVL.

This chain joins TRBV9 and TRBJ1-1; tentatively, D is TRBD1 (6 bases). The length of the CDR3 is 14 residues. Germline CDR1 SGDLS, CDR2 YYNGEE. Trimming left V 4 bases short and J 6 bases short, with 16 bases between. CDR3 sequence reads: CASSLTGLTSEAFF. In DNA, the CDR3 is TGTGCCAGCAGCCTTACAGGGCTAACATCTGAAGCTTTCTTT.

V gene TRBV5-1 combines with J gene TRBJ2-7; tentative D call: TRBD2 (6 bases). In germline, CDR1 is SGHRS, CDR2 YFSETQ. The CDR3 loop spans 15 amino acids. Trimming took 6 bases from V and 0 from J, leaving 16 bases between them. In DNA, the CDR3 is TGCGCCAGCACCTCCCGCGGGGCTAGCTCCTACGAGCAGTACTTC. Its protein product is CASTSRGASSYEQYF.

This rearrangement joins TRBV30 to TRBJ2-3; TRBD1 might be the D (6 bases). V gave up 0 bases and J gave up 4 bases, with 11 bases separating them. CDR1 is GTSNPN, CDR2 SVGIG, per germline (reference sequence). CDR3 length: 14 residues. The CDR3 DNA reads TGTGCCTGGAGTGTGGGTGGGGGCGCAGATACGCAGTATTTT. This encodes CAWSVGGGADTQYF.

This chain uses TRBV5-4 with TRBJ2-7, with TRBD1 identical over 7 bases. The germline gives CDR1 SGHNT, CDR2 YYREEE (reference sequence). V dropped 5 bases and J dropped 6; count of bases not matched to a gene: 14. The CDR3 is 15 amino acids. The CDR3 DNA follows: TGTGCCAGCAGTTTCCGAGGGGGCCAACTTCGCGAGCAGTACTTC. It encodes CASSFRGGQLREQYF. Based on the CDR3 plus reference TRBV5-4 and TRBJ2-7, the full variable domain is ETGVTQSPTHLIKTRGQQVTLRCSSQSGHNTVSWYQQALGQGPQFIFQYYREEENGRGNFPPRFSGLQFPNYSSELNVNALELDDSALYLCASSFRGGQLREQYFGPGTRLTVT.

V is TRBV4-3 and J is TRBJ1-1, with D unclear. This CDR3 has 15 amino acids. CDR1 is LGHNA, CDR2 YSLEER, per germline. The V end lost 2 bases, the J end lost 0 bases, and 10 bases lay between the germline ends. In nucleotides, the CDR3 is TGCGCCAGCAGCCAATGGCCGTTACTGAACACTGAAGCTTTCTTT. Translation gives CASSQWPLLNTEAFF.

The gene calls are TRBV5-1 and TRBJ1-4; TRBD1 aligns across 10 bases. The CDR3 is made up of 15 amino acids. Germline V CDR1 and CDR2: SGHRS, YFSETQ. The junction had 8 bases not matched to a gene; V was cut back by 4 bases and J by 8 bases. The CDR3 loop is CASSLDGDRGEKLFF. The CDR3 coding sequence is TGCGCCAGCAGCCTGGACGGGGACAGGGGCGAAAAACTGTTTTTT.

This chain links TRBV5-6 with TRBJ1-1; D gene ambiguous. The V gene lost 6 bases and the J gene lost 7 bases, with 16 bases spanning the gap. The CDR3 is made up of 13 amino acids. Germline assignment: CDR1 SGHDT and CDR2 YYEEEE. This CDR3 reads CASTLRRVIEAFF. As DNA, the CDR3 is TGTGCCAGCACCCTACGGCGGGTAATTGAAGCTTTCTTT.

In DNA, the CDR3 is TGCGCCAGCGGACGGACAGGGATCTTTTACGAGCAGTACTTC. Protein: CASGRTGIFYEQYF. The genes are TRBV10-2 and TRBJ2-7; 8 nucleotides match TRBD1. V was pared by 8 bases and J by 4 bases, with 10 bases of the junction left unmatched. The CDR3 covers 14 residues. Germline values: CDR1 WSHSY, CDR2 SAAADI.

Only a few counts were recorded for this clone. V gene TRBV20-1 combines with J gene TRBJ2-1, with 12 bases fitting TRBD2. Trimming took 3 bases from V and 7 from J; bases not matched to a gene: 4. Germline lookup yields CDR1 DFQATT and CDR2 SNEGSKA (reference sequence). The CDR3 sequence is 14 residues long. CDR3 DNA: TGCAGTGCTAGTCGACTAGCGGGGGTGAATGAGCAGTTCTTC. This codes for CSASRLAGVNEQFF.

The chain uses TRBV4-3 and TRBJ1-4, with D hard to call. The CDR3 consists of 14 residues. V was trimmed by 3 bases and J by 5 bases, leaving 10 bases between them. Germline CDR1 is LGHNA and CDR2 is YSLEER. DNA for the CDR3: TGCGCCAGCAGCCACGTTGACGGGAATGAAAAACTGTTTTTT. Residues: CASSHVDGNEKLFF.

As to this clone: Germline is not matched at one junction end, which may reflect a read error. The chain carries TRBV7-2 and TRBJ2-1; the match to TRBD2 covers 12 bases. Germline CDR1 reads SGHTA; CDR2 reads FQGNSA. The CDR3 has 15 amino acids. This CDR3 reads CASSLAGGPSNEQFF. In nucleotides, the CDR3 is TGTGCCAGCAGCCTAGCGGGGGGGCCAAGCAATGAGCAGTTCTTC. The whole variable domain, filled in from reference TRBV7-2 and TRBJ2-1, reads GAGVSQSPSNKVTEKGKDVELRCDPISGHTALYWYRQSLGQGLEFLIYFQGNSAPDKSGLPSDRFSAERTGGSVSTLTIQRTQQEDSAVYLCASSLAGGPSNEQFFGPGTRLTVL.

V usage is TRBV28 and J usage is TRBJ1-2; D gene unclear. This CDR3 spans 15 amino acids. Trimming pared 6 bases from V and 4 bases from J, leaving 18 bases between. Germline lookup yields CDR1 MDHEN and CDR2 SYDVKM. The CDR3 spells CASSQPRGRTYGYTF. Written as DNA, the CDR3 is TGTGCCAGCAGCCAGCCCCGAGGGCGGACCTATGGCTACACCTTC.